These 23 T cell receptor beta chains were sequenced from one sample in a study of CD8+ T cells in alopecia areata. The treatment is: oral pan-JAK inhibitor, 5-10 mg twice daily. RNA extraction and reverse transcription yielded cDNA as sequencing template. This table comes from immunoSEQ multiplex PCR, and its TCRdb copy is limited to in-frame clones, with some not included. This table holds 95,000 to 100,000 clones, 60% to 75% found once. The source material was CD8+ T cells sorted from blood, sampled at week 4, from a patient treated with tofacitinib. The receptors were sampled from a human donor with alopecia areata.

V is TRBV27 and J is TRBJ1-1, with D possibly being TRBD1 (5 bases). The CDR3 loop spans 13 amino acids. In germline, CDR1 is MNHEY, CDR2 SMNVEV (reference sequence). The V end lost 10 bases, the J end lost 5 bases, and 17 bases lay between the germline ends. In DNA form, the CDR3 reads TGTGCCAACAGCGACGGACAAATTACTGAAGCTTTCTTT. Translation gives CANSDGQITEAFF.

The chain combines TRBV15 with TRBJ2-7, with 7 positions matching TRBD2. V shed 5 bases and J 0 bases; nucleotides not matched to a gene: 7. This CDR3 is built from 15 residues. The V gene's germline CDR1 is LNHNV and CDR2 YYDKDF (reference sequence). The chain's CDR3 is CATSDVAGRSYEQYF. The CDR3 DNA reads TGTGCCACCAGCGATGTAGCGGGCCGCTCCTACGAGCAGTACTTC.

This clone came up a few times. The chain employs TRBV6-5 and TRBJ2-1, with TRBD1 identical over 7 bases. The V segment lost 6 bases and the J segment 4 bases; nucleotides outside the gene matches: 6. Germline V gene sequence: CDR1 MNHEY, CDR2 SVGAGI. The CDR3 has 14 amino acids. This CDR3 reads CASSEGGVYNEQFF. The CDR3 DNA sequence: TGTGCCAGCAGCGAAGGGGGCGTTTACAATGAGCAGTTCTTC.

The table lists this clone with many counts. Other DNA variants within this sample encode the same CDR3. The CDR3 loop is CASSSRTSGLYEQYF. CDR3 coding DNA: TGTGCCAGCAGCTCCAGGACTAGCGGTCTCTACGAGCAGTACTTC. V is TRBV7-2 and J is TRBJ2-7; 10 bases align to TRBD2. The CDR3 covers 15 residues. V lost 4 bases, J lost 3 bases, and 6 bases stayed unmatched. CDR1 is SGHTA, CDR2 FQGNSA, per germline.

This clone has more than one count but fewer than ten. In DNA, the CDR3 is TGTGCCAGCAGCCCGGCTACGCCCAGCTCCTACGAGCAGTACTTC. Its protein is CASSPATPSSYEQYF. The J gene is TRBJ2-7, the V gene TRBV7-9; no clear D gene. The germline V gene encodes CDR1 SEHNR and CDR2 FQNEAQ (reference sequence). V was pared by 5 bases and J by 0 bases, with 14 bases between. The CDR3 loop spans 15 amino acids.

The table lists this clone with a count of one. The chain joins TRBV27 to TRBJ2-7; 9 nucleotides align to TRBD2. The CDR3 is 16 residues long. CDR1 is MNHEY, CDR2 SMNVEV, per germline (reference sequence). V was pared by 5 bases and J by 2 bases, with 10 bases of the junction left unmatched. In DNA, the CDR3 is TGTGCCAGCAGTCTAGGGCCTAGCGGGGCCACCTACGAGCAGTACTTC. Translation: CASSLGPSGATYEQYF.

The rearrangement uses TRBV11-2 and TRBJ2-2; D might be TRBD1 (5 bases). This CDR3 has 14 residues. CDR1 SGHAT and CDR2 FQNNGV come from the germline V gene. V was pared by 1 base and J by 4 bases, with 7 bases between. CDR3 loop: CASSLGQLTGELFF. CDR3 nucleotides: TGTGCCAGCAGCTTAGGACAGCTCACCGGGGAGCTGTTTTTT. The complete variable domain, with remaining parts taken from reference TRBV11-2 and TRBJ2-2, reads EAGVAQSPRYKIIEKRQSVAFWCNPISGHATLYWYQQILGQGPKLLIQFQNNGVVDDSQLPKDRFSAERLKGVDSTLKIQPAKLEDSAVYLCASSLGQLTGELFFGEGSRLTVL.

The V and J genes are TRBV13 and TRBJ2-1; 9 bases align to TRBD1. Germline V lookup: CDR1 PRHDT, CDR2 FYEKMQ (reference sequence). After removal of 5 bases from V and 9 bases from J, the junction contained 11 bases not matched to a gene. The CDR3 covers 15 residues. The CDR3 here is CASSPGTGRTGEQFF. CDR3 coding DNA: TGTGCCAGCAGCCCAGGGACAGGGCGAACTGGTGAGCAGTTCTTC. Full variable domain (rest looked up from reference TRBV13 and TRBJ2-1): AAGVIQSPRHLIKEKRETATLKCYPIPRHDTVYWYQQGPGQDPQFLISFYEKMQSDKGSIPDRFSAQQFSDYHSELNMSSLELGDSALYFCASSPGTGRTGEQFFGPGTRLTVL.

CDR3 sequence reads: CASSTQGHEQYF. The CDR3 DNA follows: TGTGCCAGCAGCACACAGGGCCACGAGCAGTACTTC. The chain combines TRBV27 with TRBJ2-7, with D maybe TRBD1 (6 bases). The CDR3 has 12 residues. Germline V CDR1 and CDR2: MNHEY, SMNVEV (reference sequence). Trimming removed 6 bases from V and 5 bases from J, with 11 bases in between.

The V and J genes are TRBV27 and TRBJ2-7; 12 nucleotides line up with TRBD2. The junction had 4 bases not matched to a gene; V was cut back by 6 bases and J by 1 base. This CDR3 contains 15 residues. Germline V lookup: CDR1 MNHEY, CDR2 SMNVEV (reference sequence). DNA of the CDR3: TGTGCCAGCAGCGCGACTAGCGGGGGTTCCTACGAGCAGTACTTC. Its translation: CASSATSGGSYEQYF.

The gene calls are TRBV27 and TRBJ1-1, with D perhaps matching TRBD1 (6 bases). V lost 3 bases, J lost 0 bases, and 8 bases lay in between. The CDR3 runs to 14 residues. Germline V lookup: CDR1 MNHEY, CDR2 SMNVEV (reference sequence). The CDR3 DNA follows: TGTGCCAGCAGTTTTGGGGGGCTGAACACTGAAGCTTTCTTT. Translated, it gives CASSFGGLNTEAFF.

This sequence joins TRBV4-1 and TRBJ1-6; 7 bases map to TRBD1. V gave up 2 bases and J gave up 8 bases; unmatched junction bases: 9. This CDR3 spans 16 amino acids. Germline loops: CDR1 MGHRA, CDR2 YSYEKL. CDR3 bases: TGCGCCAGCAGCCAAAGTCCGGGACAGCTAGATTCACCCCTCCACTTT. Amino acid sequence: CASSQSPGQLDSPLHF.

V and J are TRBV29-1 and TRBJ2-2; no firm D call. With 4 bases removed from V and 0 bases from J, the gap between germline ends came to 6 bases. The CDR3 is 13 amino acids. Germline V gene data show CDR1 as SQVTM and CDR2 as ANQGSEA. This chain's CDR3 is CSVVASNTGELFF. The DNA of the CDR3 is TGCAGCGTTGTTGCTTCGAACACCGGGGAGCTGTTTTTT.

The rearrangement joins TRBV5-4 to TRBJ2-1; TRBD2 matches 14 bases. Germline assignment: CDR1 SGHNT and CDR2 YYREEE (reference sequence). The CDR3 spans 15 residues. J was trimmed by 6 bases and V by 4 bases; bases with no gene match: 3. The CDR3 sequence is CASSGGLAGANEQFF. CDR3 DNA: TGTGCCAGCAGCGGGGGACTAGCGGGAGCCAATGAGCAGTTCTTC.

The V call is TRBV9, the J call TRBJ2-7, with TRBD2 as a possible D gene (6 bases). The CDR3 is 15 amino acids. The V gene's germline CDR1 is SGDLS and CDR2 YYNGEE. Trimming removed 3 bases from V and 5 bases from J, with 18 bases in between. CDR3 coding DNA: TGTGCCAGCAGCGGAAGACCGGAGGGGCCCAACGAGCAGTACTTC. It specifies CASSGRPEGPNEQYF.

The J gene is TRBJ2-1, the V gene TRBV4-1; 7 nucleotides align to TRBD2. Losses at the gene ends were 5 bases for V and 5 bases for J; bases not matched to a gene: 6. CDR1 is MGHRA and CDR2 is YSYEKL in the germline V gene. The CDR3 contains 14 residues. CDR3 sequence (DNA): TGCGCCAGCAGCTTCGGGACTACTAACAATGAGCAGTTCTTC. Amino acid sequence: CASSFGTTNNEQFF.

This clone was seen once. The chain recombines TRBV5-1 with TRBJ2-7; D gene ambiguous. CDR3 length equals 10 residues. Germline CDR1 is SGHRS and CDR2 is YFSETQ. V was shortened by 6 bases and J by 5 bases, with 6 bases between the two germline ends. CDR3 DNA sequence: TGCGCCAGCACCCAAGACGAGCAGTACTTC. It codes for CASTQDEQYF.

In the case of this clone: Distinct nucleotide sequences in the sample also encode this CDR3. J is TRBJ2-1 and V is TRBV5-6, with a possible D match to TRBD2 (5 bases). The germline V gene has CDR1 SGHDT and CDR2 YYEEEE. With 0 bases removed from V and 10 bases from J, the gap between germline ends came to 5 bases. The CDR3 is 11 residues long. The CDR3, as DNA: TGTGCCAGCAGCTTGGGCGGGGAGCAGTTCTTC. Translated: CASSLGGEQFF.

This clone came up a few times. The chain carries TRBV4-1 and TRBJ2-7; 7 bases fit TRBD2. Germline V gene sequence: CDR1 MGHRA, CDR2 YSYEKL. This CDR3 is built from 16 residues. V was clipped by 1 base and J by 6 bases; unmatched bases: 12. CDR3 sequence reads: CASSQVHAGDFFEQYF. The CDR3 coding sequence is TGCGCCAGCAGCCAAGTGCACGCGGGAGACTTCTTCGAGCAGTACTTC.

This chain joins TRBV12-5 and TRBJ1-1, with no clear D. Trimming removed 3 bases from V and 0 bases from J, with 2 bases in between. The CDR3 is made up of 12 amino acids. Per the germline V gene, CDR1 is LGHNT and CDR2 is FRNRAP. Written as DNA, the CDR3 is TGTGCTAGTGGTTTCCTGAACACTGAAGCTTTCTTT. It codes for CASGFLNTEAFF.

This clone has more than one count but fewer than ten. CDR3 loop: CASSSPGGTEAFF. The DNA of the CDR3 is TGTGCCAGCAGTTCCCCAGGGGGCACTGAAGCTTTCTTT. The genes are TRBV27 and TRBJ1-1, with 7 nucleotides matching TRBD1. Trimming at V came to 4 bases and at J to 4 bases, leaving 3 bases not matched to a gene. Looked up from germline, CDR1 is MNHEY and CDR2 is SMNVEV (reference sequence). CDR3 size: 13 residues.

Here the CDR3 DNA reads TGTGCCAGCAGTGAAAGGAGCTCCTACGAGCAGTACTTC. Amino acid sequence: CASSERSSYEQYF. The chain has TRBV27 and TRBJ2-7; D not resolved. Trimming stripped 5 bases from V and 0 bases from J, with 8 bases between. Germline CDR1 is MNHEY and CDR2 is SMNVEV (reference sequence). CDR3 length: 13 residues.

This clone occurred a few times. The rearrangement links TRBV19 to TRBJ2-3, with D perhaps matching TRBD1 or TRBD2 (5 bases each). Germline loops: CDR1 LNHDA, CDR2 SQIVND (reference sequence). With 0 bases removed from V and 7 bases from J, the gap between germline ends came to 8 bases. The CDR3 length is 13 residues. For the CDR3, the DNA is TGTGCCAGTAGTATAGATGAGGGGAATACGCAGTATTTT. Translated, it gives CASSIDEGNTQYF.